This TCR beta chain emerged from a study of blood T cell repertoires in COVID-19. Study-level information: PBMCs, B-cell-depleted T cells, or T cells were the source of the cDNA or gDNA that made up the material.

This CDR3 region has 17 residues. Germline CDR1 reads MNHEY; CDR2 reads SMNVEV (reference sequence). Trimming removed 3 bases at V and 6 bases at J, with 20 bases between. Study processing details: Reference gene primer amplification in the assay estimated nucleated cell counts. This table comes from immunoSEQ multiplex PCR, and its TCRdb copy is limited to in-frame clones, with some not included. V and J calls and clone size are those listed in that table; D and trimming were worked out from the DNA. Of about 20,000 clones listed, about 90% are singletons. The rearrangement uses TRBV27 and TRBJ2-2, with a possible D match to TRBD2 (7 bases). The source of this sequence is a human donor in a cohort sampled during active COVID-19. Sequencing was performed on peripheral blood. Here the CDR3 DNA reads TGTGCCAGCAGTTTTCAGGGAGGGGGGGCGCTTCCCGGGGAGCTGTTTTTT. As protein: CASSFQGGGALPGELFF.